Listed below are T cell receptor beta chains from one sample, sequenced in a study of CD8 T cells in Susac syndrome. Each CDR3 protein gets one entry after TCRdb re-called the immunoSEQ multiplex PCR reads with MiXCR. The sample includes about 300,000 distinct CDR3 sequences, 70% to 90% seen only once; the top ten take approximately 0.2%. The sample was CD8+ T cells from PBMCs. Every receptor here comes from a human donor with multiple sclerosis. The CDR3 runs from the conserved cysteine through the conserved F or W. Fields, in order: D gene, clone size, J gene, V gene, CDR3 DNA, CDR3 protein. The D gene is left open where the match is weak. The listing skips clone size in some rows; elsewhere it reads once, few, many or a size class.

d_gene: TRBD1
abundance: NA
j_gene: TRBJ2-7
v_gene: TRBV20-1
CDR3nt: TGCAGTGTAAGGAGCCAGGGGGCGTACGAGCAGTACTTC
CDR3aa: CSVRSQGAYEQYF

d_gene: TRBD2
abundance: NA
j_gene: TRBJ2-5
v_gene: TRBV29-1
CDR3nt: TGCAGCGTTACCCTAGCGGTGCAAGAGACCCAGTACTTC
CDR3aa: CSVTLAVQETQYF

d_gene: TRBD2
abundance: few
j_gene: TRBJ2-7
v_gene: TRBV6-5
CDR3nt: TGTGCCAGCAGTTACTCGATTGGCGGGAGAGGCTACGAGCAGTACTTC
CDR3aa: CASSYSIGGRGYEQYF

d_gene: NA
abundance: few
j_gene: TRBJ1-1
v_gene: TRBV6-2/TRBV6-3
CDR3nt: TGTGCCAGCAGACCTCGGGGGGGCACTGAAGCTTTCTTT
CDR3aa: CASRPRGGTEAFF

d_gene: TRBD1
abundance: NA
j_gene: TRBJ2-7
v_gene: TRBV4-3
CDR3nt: TGCGCCAGCAGCCAGGGACAGGGGGAAGGCTACGAGCAGTACTTC
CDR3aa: CASSQGQGEGYEQYF

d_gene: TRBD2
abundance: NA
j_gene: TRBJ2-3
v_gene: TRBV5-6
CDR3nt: TGTGCCAGCAGCAACATAGCGGGGGGCCGAGATACGCAGTATTTT
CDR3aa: CASSNIAGGRDTQYF

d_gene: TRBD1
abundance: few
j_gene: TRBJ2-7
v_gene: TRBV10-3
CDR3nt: TGTGCCATCAGTGAGGAGCAGGGGGCCTTAAACTACGAGCAGTACTTC
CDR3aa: CAISEEQGALNYEQYF

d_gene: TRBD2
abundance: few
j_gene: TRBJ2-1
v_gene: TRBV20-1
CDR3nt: TGCAGTGCTAGAGTACCGGGACTGGCGGGGGTATCTAGCTCCTACAATGAGCAGTTCTTC
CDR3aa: CSARVPGLAGVSSSYNEQFF

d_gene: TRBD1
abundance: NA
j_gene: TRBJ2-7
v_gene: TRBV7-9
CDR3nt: TGTGCCAGCAGCTCCATTACTGGGACAGCGGACTACGAGCAGTACTTC
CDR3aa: CASSSITGTADYEQYF

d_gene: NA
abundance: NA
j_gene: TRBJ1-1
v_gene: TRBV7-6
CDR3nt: TGTGCCAGCAGCTTATCGTTGACAGGCCCCACTGAAGCTTTCTTT
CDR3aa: CASSLSLTGPTEAFF

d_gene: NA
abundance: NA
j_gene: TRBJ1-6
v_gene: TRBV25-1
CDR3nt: TGTGCCAGCAGTGATCTTGGGTATTCACCCCTCCACTTT
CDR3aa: CASSDLGYSPLHF

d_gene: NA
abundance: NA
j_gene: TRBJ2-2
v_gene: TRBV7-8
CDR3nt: TGTGCCAGCAGCTCCAGACACAACACCGGGGAGCTGTTTTTT
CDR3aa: CASSSRHNTGELFF

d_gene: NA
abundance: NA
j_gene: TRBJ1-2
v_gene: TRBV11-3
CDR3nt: TGTGCCAGCAGCTCGGAAGAGGTTCTCAACTATGGCTACACCTTC
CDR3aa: CASSSEEVLNYGYTF

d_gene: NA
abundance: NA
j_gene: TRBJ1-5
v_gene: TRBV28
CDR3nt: TGTGCCAGCAGTTTCTCTCAACGGGGGGTCCAGCCCCAGCATTTT
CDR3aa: CASSFSQRGVQPQHF

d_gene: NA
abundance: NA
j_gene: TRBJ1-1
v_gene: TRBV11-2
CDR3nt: TGTGCCAGCAGCCCTCTGGAGGCCCTGAACACTGAAGCTTTCTTT
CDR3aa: CASSPLEALNTEAFF

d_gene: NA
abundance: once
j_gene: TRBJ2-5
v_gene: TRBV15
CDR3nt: TGTGCCACCAGCAGAGGCAAGGGGGGAAAAGAGACCCAGTACTTC
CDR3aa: CATSRGKGGKETQYF

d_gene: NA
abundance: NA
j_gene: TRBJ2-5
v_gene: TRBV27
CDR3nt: TGTGCCAGCAGTGCCGACCAGAGGGAAGAGACCCAGTACTTC
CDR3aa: CASSADQREETQYF

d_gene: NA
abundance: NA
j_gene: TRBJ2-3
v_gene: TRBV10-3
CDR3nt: TGTGCCATCCGATGGGGGAGCACAGATACGCAGTATTTT
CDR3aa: CAIRWGSTDTQYF

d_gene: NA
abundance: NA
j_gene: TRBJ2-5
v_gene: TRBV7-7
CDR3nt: TGTGCTAGCAGCTTCACTCCGTTCACGGAGACCCAGTACTTC
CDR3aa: CASSFTPFTETQYF

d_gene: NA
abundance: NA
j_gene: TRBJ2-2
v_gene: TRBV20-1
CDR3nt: TGCAGCGCTACCCCGGGGCCGGGCACCGGGGAGCTGTTTTTT
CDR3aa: CSATPGPGTGELFF

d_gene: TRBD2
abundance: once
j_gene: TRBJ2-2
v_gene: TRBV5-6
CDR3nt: TGTGCCAGCTTCGGGACTAGCGACACCGGGGAGCTGTTTTTT
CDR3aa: CASFGTSDTGELFF

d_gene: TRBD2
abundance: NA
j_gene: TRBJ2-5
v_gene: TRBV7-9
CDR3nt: TGTGCCAGCAGCCCTGGAGGGAGGGAAGAGACCCAGTACTTC
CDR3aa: CASSPGGREETQYF

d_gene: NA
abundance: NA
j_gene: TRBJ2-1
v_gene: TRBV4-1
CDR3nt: TGCGCCAGCAGCCAAGTGCAGGGTAAGAATGAGCAGTTCTTC
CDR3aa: CASSQVQGKNEQFF

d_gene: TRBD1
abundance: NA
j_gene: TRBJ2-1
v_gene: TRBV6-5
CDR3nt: TGTGCCAGCAGTTACCTCGGGGTAGGGGGCCCCTACAATGAGCAGTTCTTC
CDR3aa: CASSYLGVGGPYNEQFF

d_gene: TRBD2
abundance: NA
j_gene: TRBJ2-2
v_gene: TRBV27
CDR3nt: TGTGCCAGCAGTGCTCTAGCGGGAGGGCCTCTCCTCACCGGGGAGCTGTTTTTT
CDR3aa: CASSALAGGPLLTGELFF

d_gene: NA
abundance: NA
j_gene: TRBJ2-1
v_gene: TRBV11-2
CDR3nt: TGTGCCAGCAAGCTTTTGGGGTCCTACAATGAGCAGTTCTTC
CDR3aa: CASKLLGSYNEQFF

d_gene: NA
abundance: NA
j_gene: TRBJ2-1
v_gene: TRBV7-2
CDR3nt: TGTGCCAGCAGCCTCCTAAACTCCTACAATGAGCAGTTCTTC
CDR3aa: CASSLLNSYNEQFF

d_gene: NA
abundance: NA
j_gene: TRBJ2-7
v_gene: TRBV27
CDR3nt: TGTGCCAGCAGCCCACTAGGGGGGAGGGGGTCCTACGAGCAGTACTTC
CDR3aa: CASSPLGGRGSYEQYF

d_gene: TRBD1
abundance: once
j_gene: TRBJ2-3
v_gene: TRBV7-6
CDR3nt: TGTGCCAGCAGCATTAGTAATCGTCAAATTCGGGACAGACCCACAGATACGCAGTATTTT
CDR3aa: CASSISNRQIRDRPTDTQYF

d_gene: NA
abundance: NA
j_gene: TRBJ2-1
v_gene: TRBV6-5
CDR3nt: TGTGCCAGCAGGCCTACGATAGGGGGTAGTGAGCAGTTCTTC
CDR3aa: CASRPTIGGSEQFF

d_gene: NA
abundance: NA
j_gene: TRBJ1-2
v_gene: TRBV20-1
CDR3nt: TGCAGTGCTAGACATTCGGGACACGAGACGCGCGGCTACACCTTC
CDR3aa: CSARHSGHETRGYTF

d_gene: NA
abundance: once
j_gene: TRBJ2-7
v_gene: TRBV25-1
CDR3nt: TGTGCCAGCAGTGAAGATGAGGGGGTAGACGAGCAGTACTTC
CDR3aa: CASSEDEGVDEQYF

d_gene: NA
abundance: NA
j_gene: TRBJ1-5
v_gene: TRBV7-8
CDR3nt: TGTGCCAGCAGCCCCCCTTATGGGGACTCGGGGGTCAATCAGCCCCAGCATTTT
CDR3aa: CASSPPYGDSGVNQPQHF

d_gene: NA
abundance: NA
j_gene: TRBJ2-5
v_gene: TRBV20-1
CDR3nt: TGCAGTGCTTCCCCGGGGGTGGGGCAAGAGACCCAGTACTTC
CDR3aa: CSASPGVGQETQYF

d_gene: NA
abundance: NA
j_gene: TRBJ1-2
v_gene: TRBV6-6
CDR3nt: TGTGCCAGCACTTCGGGGCTGGGGTATGGCTACACCTTC
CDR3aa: CASTSGLGYGYTF

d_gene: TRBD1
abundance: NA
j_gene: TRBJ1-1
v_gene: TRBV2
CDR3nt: TGTGCCAGCAGCGTATCCACAGGGGGCTCGGACACTGAAGCTTTCTTT
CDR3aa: CASSVSTGGSDTEAFF

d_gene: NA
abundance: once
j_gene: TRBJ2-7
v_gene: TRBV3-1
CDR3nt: TGTGCCAGCAGCCAAAGATGGCAATCCTACGAGCAGTACTTC
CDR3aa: CASSQRWQSYEQYF

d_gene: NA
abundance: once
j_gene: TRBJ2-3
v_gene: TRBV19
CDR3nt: TGTGCCAGTAGTATAGACGGCGGGCCCGGGGCAGATACGCAGTATTTT
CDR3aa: CASSIDGGPGADTQYF

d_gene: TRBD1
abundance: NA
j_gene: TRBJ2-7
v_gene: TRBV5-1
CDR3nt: TGCGCCAGCAGCTGGACAGGGTCTACCTACGAGCAGTACTTC
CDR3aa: CASSWTGSTYEQYF

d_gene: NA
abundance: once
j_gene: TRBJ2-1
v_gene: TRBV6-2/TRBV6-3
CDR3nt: TGTGCCAGCAGTTATCAGGGCGCGTTCGTTGGTGAGCAGTTCTTC
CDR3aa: CASSYQGAFVGEQFF

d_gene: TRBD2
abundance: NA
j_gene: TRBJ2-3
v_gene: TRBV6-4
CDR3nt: TGTGCCAGCAGTGATACTAGCGCGACTAGCACAGATACGCAGTATTTT
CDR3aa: CASSDTSATSTDTQYF

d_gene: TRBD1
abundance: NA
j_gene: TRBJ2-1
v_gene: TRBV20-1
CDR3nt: TGCAGTGCTCCCGGACAGGGGGGCAATGAGCAGTTCTTC
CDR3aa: CSAPGQGGNEQFF